The rows below give T cell receptor beta chains drawn from one sample of a study of Ad26.COV2.S vaccination and SARS-CoV-2 variants. Clones were sequenced by immunoSEQ multiplex PCR, and TCRdb holds only the in-frame ones, with some missing. Of about 450,000 clones detected, 89% appear once; the ten largest clones hold approximately 2.5%. The sample was peripheral blood, taken in a trial of Ad26.COV2.S vaccine versus placebo. These receptors were taken from a person between 18 and 65 years old who received the Ad26.COV2.S COVID-19 vaccine or a placebo. The CDR3 runs from the conserved cysteine through the conserved F or W. Fields, in order: J gene, V gene, CDR3 length, D gene, clone size, CDR3 DNA, CDR3 protein. D genes are given only for firm matches. Clone size is not always given. Where it is, it says once, few, many or a class for expanded clones.

J gene: TRBJ2-2
V gene: TRBV4-3
CDR3 length: 15
D gene: TRBD1
clone size: few
CDR3 DNA: TGCGCCAGCGGTACCGGGACAGGGAGAACCGGGGAGCTGTTTTTT
CDR3 protein: CASGTGTGRTGELFF

J gene: TRBJ1-6
V gene: TRBV5-4
CDR3 length: 19
D gene: -
clone size: -
CDR3 DNA: TGTGCCAGCAGTTACGGACTGAAAGGACGAAGCTCCTATAATTCACCCCTCCACTTT
CDR3 protein: CASSYGLKGRSSYNSPLHF

J gene: TRBJ2-1
V gene: TRBV7-6
CDR3 length: 16
D gene: TRBD2
clone size: -
CDR3 DNA: TGTGCCAGCAGCTTATCACTAGCGGGTATATACAATGAGCAGTTCTTC
CDR3 protein: CASSLSLAGIYNEQFF

J gene: TRBJ1-1
V gene: TRBV18
CDR3 length: 14
D gene: -
clone size: -
CDR3 DNA: TGTGCCAGCTCACCAGGGGGCCATGGCACTGAAGCTTTCTTT
CDR3 protein: CASSPGGHGTEAFF

J gene: TRBJ2-1
V gene: TRBV5-8
CDR3 length: 15
D gene: TRBD2
clone size: once
CDR3 DNA: TGTGCCAGCAGCTTAGGACTAGCGGCCTACAATGAGCAGTTCTTC
CDR3 protein: CASSLGLAAYNEQFF

J gene: TRBJ1-6
V gene: TRBV11-3
CDR3 length: 15
D gene: -
clone size: -
CDR3 DNA: TGTGCCAGCAGCTTACGGTCAGGGGCTGGGTCACCCCTCCACTTT
CDR3 protein: CASSLRSGAGSPLHF

J gene: TRBJ1-1
V gene: TRBV10-3
CDR3 length: 14
D gene: TRBD1
clone size: -
CDR3 DNA: TGTGCCACCCAAGGGGACAGGGAGAACACTGAAGCTTTCTTT
CDR3 protein: CATQGDRENTEAFF

J gene: TRBJ2-2
V gene: TRBV4-3
CDR3 length: 16
D gene: -
clone size: -
CDR3 DNA: TGCGCCAGCAGCCAAGAGGTCCCGGAGCACACCGGGGAGCTGTTTTTT
CDR3 protein: CASSQEVPEHTGELFF

J gene: TRBJ2-7
V gene: TRBV18
CDR3 length: 14
D gene: -
clone size: -
CDR3 DNA: TGTGCCAGCCAACCCAGACCCGGGGGCTACGAGCAGTACTTC
CDR3 protein: CASQPRPGGYEQYF

J gene: TRBJ2-2
V gene: TRBV20-1
CDR3 length: 16
D gene: TRBD2
clone size: -
CDR3 DNA: TGCAGTGCTAGTGGGCTAGCGGGGAAAAACACCGGGGAGCTGTTTTTT
CDR3 protein: CSASGLAGKNTGELFF

J gene: TRBJ1-2
V gene: TRBV9
CDR3 length: 16
D gene: -
clone size: -
CDR3 DNA: TGTGCCAGCAGCGTAGCCATGACAGGAACCTCCTATGGCTACACCTTC
CDR3 protein: CASSVAMTGTSYGYTF

J gene: TRBJ1-3
V gene: TRBV5-1
CDR3 length: 17
D gene: -
clone size: few
CDR3 DNA: TGCGCCAGCAGCTTGGTATTATCGGAGGGCTCTGGAAACACCATATATTTT
CDR3 protein: CASSLVLSEGSGNTIYF

J gene: TRBJ2-1
V gene: TRBV7-2
CDR3 length: 15
D gene: TRBD2
clone size: -
CDR3 DNA: TGTGCCAGCAGCAGTAGCGGGGGCCTTTACAATGAGCAGTTCTTC
CDR3 protein: CASSSSGGLYNEQFF

J gene: TRBJ2-3
V gene: TRBV18
CDR3 length: 17
D gene: -
clone size: -
CDR3 DNA: TGTGCCAGCTCGGCGCTCCGACAGGGGAGGGGAACAGATACGCAGTATTTT
CDR3 protein: CASSALRQGRGTDTQYF

J gene: TRBJ2-2
V gene: TRBV6-5
CDR3 length: 15
D gene: TRBD1
clone size: -
CDR3 DNA: TGTGCCAGCAGCAGACAGGGGGCGAACACCGGGGAGCTGTTTTTT
CDR3 protein: CASSRQGANTGELFF

J gene: TRBJ2-3
V gene: TRBV7-9
CDR3 length: 15
D gene: TRBD2
clone size: once
CDR3 DNA: TGTGCCAGCAGCTTCGGACTAGCGGAAATAGATACGCAGTATTTT
CDR3 protein: CASSFGLAEIDTQYF

J gene: TRBJ2-7
V gene: TRBV7-2
CDR3 length: 15
D gene: -
clone size: -
CDR3 DNA: TGTGCCAGCAGCTTAGGGCAGGGAACCGCCTACGAGCAGTACTTC
CDR3 protein: CASSLGQGTAYEQYF

J gene: TRBJ1-3
V gene: TRBV19
CDR3 length: 16
D gene: TRBD1
clone size: -
CDR3 DNA: TGTGCCAGTAGTATAGGCGGACAGGGGTCAGGAAACACCATATATTTT
CDR3 protein: CASSIGGQGSGNTIYF

J gene: TRBJ2-3
V gene: TRBV4-3
CDR3 length: 14
D gene: TRBD1
clone size: -
CDR3 DNA: TGCGCCAGCAGCCAGGACAGGGGCACAGATACGCAGTATTTT
CDR3 protein: CASSQDRGTDTQYF

J gene: TRBJ2-7
V gene: TRBV18
CDR3 length: 16
D gene: TRBD2
clone size: once
CDR3 DNA: TGTGCCAGCTCACCTCGCGGGACTAGCCAAACCTACGAGCAGTACTTC
CDR3 protein: CASSPRGTSQTYEQYF

J gene: TRBJ2-1
V gene: TRBV25-1
CDR3 length: 17
D gene: TRBD2
clone size: -
CDR3 DNA: TGTGCCAGCAGTGAACTGGCGGGAGGGAGGGGCCGTTTTGAGCAGTTCTTC
CDR3 protein: CASSELAGGRGRFEQFF

J gene: TRBJ1-1
V gene: TRBV11-2
CDR3 length: 13
D gene: TRBD1
clone size: -
CDR3 DNA: TGTGCCAGCAGCTTGGGGACAGGGGCGGAATCTTTCTTT
CDR3 protein: CASSLGTGAESFF

J gene: TRBJ1-5
V gene: TRBV28
CDR3 length: 11
D gene: -
clone size: -
CDR3 DNA: TGTGCCAGCTCGGGCAATCAGCCCCAGCATTTT
CDR3 protein: CASSGNQPQHF

J gene: TRBJ2-7
V gene: TRBV3-1/TRBV3-2
CDR3 length: 13
D gene: TRBD1
clone size: -
CDR3 DNA: TGTGCCAGCAGCCAGACAGGGTACCACGAGCAGTACTTC
CDR3 protein: CASSQTGYHEQYF

J gene: TRBJ1-1
V gene: TRBV24-1
CDR3 length: 13
D gene: -
clone size: -
CDR3 DNA: TGTGCCACCAGTGACAGTTTTAACACTGAAGCTTTCTTT
CDR3 protein: CATSDSFNTEAFF

J gene: TRBJ2-3
V gene: TRBV9
CDR3 length: 12
D gene: TRBD2
clone size: -
CDR3 DNA: TGTGCCAGCAGCGTATTAGCGGGTACGCAGTATTTT
CDR3 protein: CASSVLAGTQYF

J gene: TRBJ2-5
V gene: TRBV4-2
CDR3 length: 18
D gene: -
clone size: -
CDR3 DNA: TGTGCCAGCAGCCAAAGAATGTATACTAGTAGTAACCAAGAGACCCAGTACTTC
CDR3 protein: CASSQRMYTSSNQETQYF

J gene: TRBJ2-7
V gene: TRBV7-9
CDR3 length: 15
D gene: TRBD1
clone size: -
CDR3 DNA: TGTGCCAGTGGGGTCCTAGAAGGGGGCTGGGACGAGCAGTACTTC
CDR3 protein: CASGVLEGGWDEQYF

J gene: TRBJ2-1
V gene: TRBV11-2
CDR3 length: 15
D gene: -
clone size: -
CDR3 DNA: TGTGCCAGCAGCCGAGGTGATTCTGGTTACAATGAGCAGTTCTTC
CDR3 protein: CASSRGDSGYNEQFF

J gene: TRBJ1-2
V gene: TRBV7-6
CDR3 length: 15
D gene: -
clone size: -
CDR3 DNA: TGTGCCAGCAGCTTAGGTGGAGGAGGACCCTATGGCTACACCTTC
CDR3 protein: CASSLGGGGPYGYTF

J gene: TRBJ1-2
V gene: TRBV9
CDR3 length: 12
D gene: -
clone size: -
CDR3 DNA: TGTGCCAGCAGCGTAGGACAGACAAGCTACACCTTC
CDR3 protein: CASSVGQTSYTF

J gene: TRBJ1-6
V gene: TRBV6-5
CDR3 length: 16
D gene: -
clone size: -
CDR3 DNA: TGTGCCAGCAGTTACTCTCCCCGCTCCTATAATTCACCCCTCCACTTT
CDR3 protein: CASSYSPRSYNSPLHF

J gene: TRBJ1-5
V gene: TRBV28
CDR3 length: 16
D gene: -
clone size: few
CDR3 DNA: TGTGCCAGCAGTTTAGGCCGGTACAGAGGCAATCAGCCCCAGCATTTT
CDR3 protein: CASSLGRYRGNQPQHF